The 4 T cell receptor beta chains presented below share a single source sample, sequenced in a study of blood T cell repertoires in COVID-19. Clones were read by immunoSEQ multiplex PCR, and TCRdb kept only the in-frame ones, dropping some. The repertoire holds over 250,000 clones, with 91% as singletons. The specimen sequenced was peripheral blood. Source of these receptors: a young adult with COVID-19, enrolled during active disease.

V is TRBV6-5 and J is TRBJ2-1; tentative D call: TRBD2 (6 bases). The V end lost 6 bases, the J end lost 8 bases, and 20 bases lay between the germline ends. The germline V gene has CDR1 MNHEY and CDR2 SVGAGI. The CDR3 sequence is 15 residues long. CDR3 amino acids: CASSRGGINPYEQFF. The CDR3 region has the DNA TGTGCCAGCAGCCGCGGCGGGATTAATCCTTATGAGCAGTTCTTC.

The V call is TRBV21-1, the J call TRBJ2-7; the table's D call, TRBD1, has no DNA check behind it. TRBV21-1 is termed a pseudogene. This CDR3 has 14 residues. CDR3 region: CASSPHTDSNEQYF. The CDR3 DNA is TGTGCCAGCAGCCCACACACGGACAGTAACGAGCAGTACTTC.

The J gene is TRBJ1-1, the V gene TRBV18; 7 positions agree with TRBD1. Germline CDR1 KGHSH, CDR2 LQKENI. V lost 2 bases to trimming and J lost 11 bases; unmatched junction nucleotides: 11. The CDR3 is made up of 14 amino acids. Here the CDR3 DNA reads TGTGCCAGCTCACCAGAGGGGGCGGTCCAGGACGCTTTCTTT. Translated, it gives CASSPEGAVQDAFF.

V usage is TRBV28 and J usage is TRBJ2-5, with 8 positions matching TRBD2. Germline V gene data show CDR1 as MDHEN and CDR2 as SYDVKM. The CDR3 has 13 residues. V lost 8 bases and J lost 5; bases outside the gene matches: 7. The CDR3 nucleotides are TGTGCCAGCCGGGGGGGTCGGAGGGAGACCCAGTACTTC. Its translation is CASRGGRRETQYF.